This TCR beta chain was documented in a study of control samples from healthy donors and cancer patients (TCRdb year 2020). Libraries were built with the immunoSEQ multiplex PCR assay. Sourced from immuneACCESS, this table was stored by TCRdb with only in-frame sequences that have V and J called. A share of the clones is absent; for the studies checked, an unresolved V gene accounts for under half, and the remainder has no known explanation. For this sample there are approximately 230,000 clones; over 70% appear just once. Of the sample, 13% falls within the top ten clones. V drops 5 bases and J drops 7 bases, leaving 15 bases in between. From cysteine to phenylalanine, the CDR3 is 15 amino acids long. The kept DNA is CDR3 alone, 45 bases in frame from the first base. Taken from the germline V gene (reference sequence), the CDR1 and CDR2 loops are MNHEY and SMNVEV. On this clone: What this receptor recognizes is not known. Base quality data are lacking; no much larger clone is found one base away.

The sample was PBMCs. The receptor comes from a woman aged 55-69 years with lung cancer. This sequence uses TRBV27 and TRBJ1-6; the D gene is perhaps TRBD1, from 6 matching bases. The CDR3 amino acid sequence is: CASSPDRSGNSPLHF. The DNA sequence is TGTGCCAGCAGTCCCGACAGGAGCGGAAATTCACCCCTCCACTTT.